Each of the 21 T cell receptor beta chains below was sequenced from the same sample in a study of neurological immune-mediated disorders. Time point denoted: longitudinal time-point 3. Each CDR3 protein gets one entry after TCRdb re-called the 5' RACE reads with MiXCR. This table has about 45,000 distinct CDR3 sequences, roughly 14% appearing once. Material for sequencing was PBMCs. Every receptor here comes from a man under 40 in good health.

This clonotype was picked up many times. The V and J genes are TRBV5-1 and TRBJ2-7; D may correspond to TRBD1 or TRBD2 (5 bases each). The CDR3 runs to 15 residues. Germline loops: CDR1 SGHRS, CDR2 YFSETQ. V dropped 4 bases and J dropped 2 bases, with 16 bases sitting between them. CDR3: CASSPGTLGAYEQYF. The CDR3 DNA reads as TGCGCCAGCAGCCCTGGGACCCTAGGCGCCTACGAGCAGTACTTC.

This clonotype was counted at least ten times. The gene calls are TRBV28 and TRBJ1-4; D gene uncertain. The V gene lost 3 bases and the J gene lost 12 bases, with 17 bases spanning the gap. Germline V gene data show CDR1 as MDHEN and CDR2 as SYDVKM. This CDR3 contains 14 residues. The CDR3: CASSFQRSRSELFF. Written as DNA, the CDR3 is TGTGCCAGCAGTTTCCAGCGGAGCAGGTCGGAACTGTTTTTT.

This clonotype has only a few counts. The DNA of the CDR3 is TGTGCCACCAGCAGAGATCGCCGGAGCAATGAAAAACTGTTTTTT. It specifies CATSRDRRSNEKLFF. This chain links TRBV15 with TRBJ1-4; D gene unclear. The length of the CDR3 is 15 residues. Trimming shortened V by 0 bases and J by 5 bases, and 10 bases separated the two germline ends. In germline, CDR1 is LNHNV, CDR2 YYDKDF (reference sequence).

This clonotype was detected ten times or more. The rearrangement uses TRBV5-4 and TRBJ2-1; TRBD2 agrees at 9 bases. J was trimmed by 1 base and V by 5 bases; bases with no gene match: 10. The CDR3 spans 17 residues. Germline assignment: CDR1 SGHNT and CDR2 YYREEE (reference sequence). CDR3 bases: TGTGCCAGCAGACGGGGAATAGCGGGAGAGTCCTACAATGAGCAGTTCTTC. Translation: CASRRGIAGESYNEQFF.

This clonotype was detected many times. The chain couples TRBV3-1 to TRBJ2-5; D possibly uses TRBD1 or TRBD2 (5 bases each). This CDR3 comprises 14 residues. V gave up 1 base and J gave up 3 bases, with 9 bases separating them. Per the germline V gene, CDR1 is LGHDT and CDR2 is YNNKEL (reference sequence). The CDR3 DNA sequence: TGTGCCAGCAGCCAAGGGGGGACGGAAGAGACCCAGTACTTC. It codes for CASSQGGTEETQYF.

This clonotype was observed many times. The chain carries TRBV5-1 and TRBJ2-3, with 7 bases lining up with TRBD1. This CDR3 has 14 amino acids. In germline, CDR1 is SGHRS, CDR2 YFSETQ. V was pared by 4 bases and J by 4 bases, with 6 bases of the junction left unmatched. The CDR3 sequence is CASSKAQGADTQYF. The CDR3 DNA reads as TGCGCCAGCAGCAAGGCCCAGGGGGCAGATACGCAGTATTTT.

This clonotype was seen at least ten times. The genes are TRBV28 and TRBJ2-7, with 9 bases identical to TRBD1. This CDR3 has 15 residues. The trim removed 6 bases at V and 6 bases at J, leaving 12 bases unmatched. CDR1 and CDR2 (germline): MDHEN, SYDVKM. CDR3 loop: CASSRPGTGSFEQYF. The DNA of the CDR3 is TGTGCCAGCAGCCGACCGGGGACAGGGAGCTTCGAGCAGTACTTC.

There are a few counts of this clonotype. V is TRBV19 and J is TRBJ2-7; either TRBD1 or TRBD2 may supply D (5 bases each). This CDR3 comprises 15 residues. The V and J ends lost 6 bases and 0 bases respectively, with 15 bases between them. In germline, CDR1 is LNHDA, CDR2 SQIVND (reference sequence). CDR3 sequence (DNA): TGTGCCAGTAGCGGTGGGACCGCGAGCTCCTACGAGCAGTACTTC. Its protein product is CASSGGTASSYEQYF.

This clonotype was seen many times. The V call is TRBV20-1, the J call TRBJ2-4, with D perhaps matching TRBD2 (7 bases). In germline, CDR1 is DFQATT, CDR2 SNEGSKA (reference sequence). The CDR3 consists of 15 residues. V lost 5 bases to trimming and J lost 3 bases, with 17 bases between them. CDR3 DNA: TGCAGTGCTTTTCCGCAGGGGAGGGACAAAAACATTCAGTACTTC. As protein: CSAFPQGRDKNIQYF.

This clonotype has a count of ten or more. The rearrangement joins TRBV19 to TRBJ2-7; D is possibly TRBD1 (6 bases). V dropped 5 bases and J dropped 1 base, with 15 bases sitting between them. CDR1 and CDR2 from the germline V gene are LNHDA and SQIVND (reference sequence). The CDR3 totals 15 residues. Here the CDR3 reads CASSLQGRGSYEQYF. The CDR3 bases are TGTGCCAGTAGTCTACAGGGTCGCGGGTCCTACGAGCAGTACTTC.

Turning to this clonotype: The junction departs from the called germline gene at one end, perhaps through a read error. The rearrangement links TRBV5-1 to TRBJ2-2, with D unresolved. Germline V gene lookup returns CDR1 SGHRS and CDR2 YFSETQ. The CDR3 is 14 amino acids. Written as DNA, the CDR3 is TGTGCCAGCAGACGGCCAGCTCTCACCGGGGAGCTGTTTTTT. Translating gives CASRRPALTGELFF. Drawing the rest from reference TRBV5-1 and TRBJ2-2, the complete variable domain is KAGVTQTPRYLIKTRGQQVTLSCSPISGHRSVSWYQQTPGQGLQFLFEYFSETQRNKGNFPGRFSGRQFSNSRSEMNVSTLELGDSALYLCASRRPALTGELFFGEGSRLTVL.

This clonotype has at least ten counts. The chain couples TRBV7-2 to TRBJ1-5; 8 nucleotides agree with TRBD1. CDR1 and CDR2 from the germline V gene are SGHTA and FQGNSA. J gave up 4 bases and V 3 bases, and 5 bases lay outside the gene matches. The CDR3 contains 15 residues. CDR3 nucleotides: TGTGCCAGCAGCTTGGACAGGGTGTGGAATCAGCCCCAGCATTTT. As protein: CASSLDRVWNQPQHF. Supplemented by reference TRBV7-2 and TRBJ1-5, the full variable domain reads GAGVSQSPSNKVTEKGKDVELRCDPISGHTALYWYRQSLGQGLEFLIYFQGNSAPDKSGLPSDRFSAERTGGSVSTLTIQRTQQEDSAVYLCASSLDRVWNQPQHFGDGTRLSIL.

This clonotype was seen at least ten times. The CDR3 region is CASSLGDSYEQYF. The DNA of the CDR3 is TGTGCCAGCAGCTTAGGCGACTCCTACGAGCAGTACTTC. The J gene is TRBJ2-7, the V gene TRBV7-2; D ambiguous. V was shortened by 1 base and J by 0 bases, with 4 bases between the two germline ends. This CDR3 region has 13 residues. The germline gives CDR1 SGHTA, CDR2 FQGNSA.

This clonotype was recorded many times. The chain combines TRBV5-1 with TRBJ2-3, with TRBD2 matching over 12 bases. CDR3 length: 17 amino acids. V shed 3 bases and J 5 bases; nucleotides not matched to a gene: 10. Germline CDR1 and CDR2: SGHRS and YFSETQ. The CDR3 sequence is CASSSDVTSGSGDTQYF. CDR3 bases: TGCGCCAGCAGCTCCGACGTGACTAGCGGGAGCGGAGATACGCAGTATTTT.

This clonotype showed up many times. DNA for the CDR3: TGTGCCAGCAACCTCTCCGGGGGCGATGGCTACACCTTC. Protein: CASNLSGGDGYTF. V and J are TRBV12-3 or TRBV12-4 and TRBJ1-2; possibly TRBD1 for D (6 bases). The CDR3 runs to 13 residues. Trimming shortened V by 7 bases and J by 6 bases, and 15 bases separated the two germline ends.

This clonotype was seen a few times. J is TRBJ2-7 and V is TRBV29-1; 8 bases align to TRBD1. Germline V gives CDR1 SQVTM, CDR2 ANQGSEA. The CDR3 totals 14 residues. V lost 5 bases, J lost 2 bases, and 8 bases stayed unmatched. This CDR3 reads CSVLNGQGTYEQYF. CDR3 sequence (DNA): TGCAGCGTTTTAAACGGACAGGGAACCTACGAGCAGTACTTC.

There are many counts of this clonotype. This rearrangement joins TRBV20-1 to TRBJ1-4; maybe TRBD1 (5 bases). V was cut by 6 bases and J by 7 bases, with 15 bases left in between. The CDR3 contains 13 residues. The V gene's germline CDR1 is DFQATT and CDR2 SNEGSKA (reference sequence). CDR3 residues: CSARGGLGEKLFF. Written as DNA, the CDR3 is TGCAGTGCAAGGGGAGGGTTGGGTGAAAAACTGTTTTTT.

The sample holds a few counts of this clonotype. The chain has TRBV7-6 and TRBJ2-7; tentatively, D is TRBD1 (5 bases). The CDR3 covers 14 residues. V lost 4 bases to trimming and J lost 0 bases, with 10 bases between them. Germline V lookup: CDR1 SGHVS, CDR2 FNYEAQ. This CDR3 is CASSSNQGSYEQYF. As DNA, the CDR3 is TGTGCCAGCAGCTCAAATCAGGGCTCCTACGAGCAGTACTTC.

This clonotype was observed at least ten times. The J gene is TRBJ1-6, the V gene TRBV7-2; D is perhaps TRBD1 (5 bases). Trimming removed 1 base from V and 9 bases from J, with 13 bases in between. The CDR3 is made up of 15 amino acids. Germline CDR1 reads SGHTA; CDR2 reads FQGNSA. The CDR3 nucleotides are TGTGCCAGCAGCTTAGACACAGGCATTAGTTCACCCCTCCACTTT. It specifies CASSLDTGISSPLHF.

This clonotype has more than one count but fewer than ten. The chain joins TRBV19 to TRBJ2-7; 10 bases are a match to TRBD2. This CDR3 spans 17 amino acids. V lost 5 bases, J lost 0 bases, and 10 bases stayed unmatched. Looked up from germline, CDR1 is LNHDA and CDR2 is SQIVND (reference sequence). CDR3: CASSLVAGGLSSYEQYF. The CDR3 DNA reads TGTGCCAGTAGTTTAGTAGCGGGAGGCCTGAGCTCCTACGAGCAGTACTTC.

This clonotype has ten or more counts. The chain recombines TRBV28 with TRBJ1-3; D is ambiguous. Germline-derived CDR1 and CDR2 are MDHEN and SYDVKM. The CDR3 loop spans 12 amino acids. Trimming shortened V by 8 bases and J by 3 bases, and 8 bases separated the two germline ends. The CDR3 DNA sequence: TGTGCCAGCGGTGTAGGTGGAAACACCATATATTTT. Protein sequence: CASGVGGNTIYF.